Following are 19 T cell receptor beta chains from one sample sequenced in a study of T cell responses to AZD1222 COVID-19 vaccine. The protocol was immunoSEQ multiplex PCR, while the TCRdb copy is restricted to in-frame clones and leaves out a portion. The sample has some 130,000 clones, about 90% seen once. Material: peripheral blood, obtained on day 0 of MenACWY control vaccination. These receptors were obtained from an adult in good health.

The chain employs TRBV18 and TRBJ1-1, with D possibly TRBD1 on 5 matching bases. Germline V CDR1 and CDR2: KGHSH, LQKENI. V lost 1 base and J lost 3, with 6 bases in between. CDR3 size: 13 residues. For the CDR3, the DNA is TGTGCCAGCTCACCACTCAGGGACACTGAAGCTTTCTTT. Residues: CASSPLRDTEAFF.

The J gene is TRBJ2-7, the V gene TRBV28; no firm D call. The CDR3 is 12 amino acids. Trimming stripped 3 bases from V and 1 base from J, with 4 bases between. Germline CDR1 and CDR2: MDHEN and SYDVKM. CDR3 sequence: CASSFRSYEQYF. In nucleotides, the CDR3 is TGTGCCAGCAGTTTCAGGTCCTACGAGCAGTACTTC.

The rearrangement uses TRBV10-2 and TRBJ2-3; D unclear. This CDR3 is 15 amino acids long. V was pared by 5 bases and J by 0 bases, with 12 bases between. Germline CDR1 WSHSY, CDR2 SAAADI. This CDR3 is CASSKRDPSTDTQYF. The CDR3 coding sequence is TGCGCCAGCAGTAAGAGAGACCCTAGCACAGATACGCAGTATTTT.

This rearrangement joins TRBV19 to TRBJ2-1; 7 positions match TRBD2. Germline CDR1 is LNHDA and CDR2 is SQIVND (reference sequence). V lost 10 bases, J lost 2 bases, and 2 bases stayed unmatched. The CDR3 is 12 amino acids. The DNA for the CDR3 is TGTGCCACTAGCGGACCCTACAATGAGCAGTTCTTC. This codes for CATSGPYNEQFF. Variable domain in full (rest from reference TRBV19 and TRBJ2-1): DGGITQSPKYLFRKEGQNVTLSCEQNLNHDAMYWYRQDPGQGLRLIYYSQIVNDFQKGDIAEGYSVSREKKESFPLTVTSAQKNPTAFYLCATSGPYNEQFFGPGTRLTVL.

This clone was seen more than once but under ten times. J is TRBJ2-5 and V is TRBV5-6, with a tentative D call TRBD1 (6 bases). CDR1 and CDR2 (germline): SGHDT, YYEEEE. V shed 2 bases and J shed 2 bases, with 7 bases lying between them. This CDR3 has 13 residues. CDR3 sequence (DNA): TGTGCCAGCAGCTTTCAGGGGCAAGAGACCCAGTACTTC. It yields the protein CASSFQGQETQYF.

V gene TRBV11-2 combines with J gene TRBJ2-5; D gene ambiguous. This CDR3 has 14 amino acids. Deletions cut 5 bases from V and 1 base from J, with 11 bases between. The germline V gene encodes CDR1 SGHAT and CDR2 FQNNGV. This CDR3 is CASSPYGLQETQYF. The CDR3 DNA sequence: TGTGCCAGCAGCCCATACGGGCTCCAAGAGACCCAGTACTTC. The entire variable domain, with the rest obtained from reference TRBV11-2 and TRBJ2-5, is as follows: EAGVAQSPRYKIIEKRQSVAFWCNPISGHATLYWYQQILGQGPKLLIQFQNNGVVDDSQLPKDRFSAERLKGVDSTLKIQPAKLEDSAVYLCASSPYGLQETQYFGPGTRLLVL.

This chain joins TRBV23-1 and TRBJ2-3; D unclear. TRBV23-1 is reported as an ORF; its role is uncertain. The CDR3 is 12 residues long. The germline V and J ends were trimmed by 4 bases and 6 bases, with 8 bases remaining between them. This CDR3 reads CASSPPVDTQYF. CDR3 nucleotide sequence: TGCGCCAGCAGTCCACCAGTCGATACGCAGTATTTT.

The chain is built from TRBV27 and TRBJ2-7; TRBD1 matches at 10 bases. J lost 3 bases, V lost 6 bases, and 2 bases had no gene match. Germline lookup yields CDR1 MNHEY and CDR2 SMNVEV (reference sequence). The CDR3 length is 13 residues. CDR3 region: CASRDRGRYEQYF. CDR3 DNA sequence: TGTGCCAGCAGAGACAGGGGGCGCTACGAGCAGTACTTC.

The J gene is TRBJ2-7, the V gene TRBV6-5; no reliable D call. V was cut by 0 bases and J by 3 bases, with 6 bases left in between. The germline V gene encodes CDR1 MNHEY and CDR2 SVGAGI. There are 13 residues in the CDR3. CDR3 in amino acids: CASSYSGHYEQYF. CDR3 DNA: TGTGCCAGCAGTTACTCGGGCCACTACGAGCAGTACTTC.

The chain employs TRBV15 and TRBJ1-1; no clear D. Germline V gene lookup returns CDR1 LNHNV and CDR2 YYDKDF (reference sequence). Trimming left V 0 bases short and J 0 bases short, with 11 bases between. There are 16 residues in the CDR3. The CDR3 protein is CATSREEGFLNTEAFF. The CDR3, as DNA: TGTGCCACCAGCAGAGAGGAGGGTTTCTTGAACACTGAAGCTTTCTTT.

V gene TRBV7-3 combines with J gene TRBJ1-4; TRBD1 aligns across 7 bases. Germline CDR1 is SGHTA and CDR2 is FQGTGA. The CDR3 is made up of 15 amino acids. V lost 0 bases to trimming and J lost 5 bases; unmatched junction nucleotides: 3. The CDR3 loop reads CASSLTGTENEKLFF. DNA of the CDR3: TGTGCCAGCAGCTTAACGGGGACAGAGAATGAAAAACTGTTTTTT.

The rearrangement links TRBV30 to TRBJ2-7, with D hard to call. The V and J ends lost 0 bases and 1 base respectively, with 13 bases between them. Germline CDR1 is GTSNPN and CDR2 is SVGIG (reference sequence). There are 15 residues in the CDR3. The CDR3 loop is CAWSVGSGWSYEQYF. For the CDR3, the DNA is TGTGCCTGGAGTGTTGGTTCTGGTTGGTCCTACGAGCAGTACTTC.

This chain connects TRBV5-1 to TRBJ1-4; 9 nucleotides align to TRBD1. The germline gives CDR1 SGHRS, CDR2 YFSETQ. CDR3 size: 14 residues. The V gene end was trimmed by 2 bases and the J gene end by 5 bases; junction bases not matched to a gene: 1. This CDR3 is CASSFGTGNEKLFF. CDR3 bases: TGCGCCAGCAGCTTTGGGACAGGGAATGAAAAACTGTTTTTT.

This clone was counted between two and nine times. V gene TRBV5-5 combines with J gene TRBJ2-1; the D call may be TRBD1 or TRBD2 (5 bases each). The germline V gene has CDR1 SGHKS and CDR2 YYEKEE (reference sequence). The CDR3 totals 17 residues. V lost 4 bases and J 1 base, leaving 18 bases between the germline ends. The CDR3 nucleotides are TGTGCCAGCAGCATCGGGACCCGCTTTGGATCCTACAATGAGCAGTTCTTC. Amino acid sequence: CASSIGTRFGSYNEQFF.

The rearrangement links TRBV6-6 to TRBJ1-6; 10 positions match TRBD1. This CDR3 is built from 14 residues. The junction had 7 bases not matched to a gene; V was cut back by 2 bases and J by 15 bases. Germline-derived CDR1 and CDR2 are MNHNY and SVGAGI (reference sequence). Written as DNA, the CDR3 is TGTGCCAGCAGTTACGACAGGGGGCGGGTAAGCCTCCACTTT. Translated: CASSYDRGRVSLHF.

The rearrangement links TRBV5-1 to TRBJ1-2, with a possible D match to TRBD1 (5 bases). The CDR3 has 14 residues. V was pared by 5 bases and J by 4 bases, with 15 bases between. CDR1 is SGHRS, CDR2 YFSETQ, per germline. The DNA for the CDR3 is TGCGCCAGCAGTCACTCTCAGGGTATCTATGGCTACACCTTC. Its translation is CASSHSQGIYGYTF.

The rearrangement links TRBV6-6 to TRBJ1-1, with TRBD1 matching over 7 bases. The CDR3 is 15 amino acids. The V gene's germline CDR1 is MNHNY and CDR2 SVGAGI (reference sequence). J lost 1 base, V lost 2 bases, and 4 bases had no gene match. As DNA, the CDR3 is TGTGCCAGCAGTTACGCCAGGGGGGCGAACACTGAAGCTTTCTTT. Protein sequence: CASSYARGANTEAFF.

V gene TRBV2 combines with J gene TRBJ1-1, with D unclear. Between the trimmed V and J ends, which lost 1 base and 3 bases, there was a span of 6 bases. Germline CDR1 and CDR2: SNHLY and FYNNEI. This CDR3 is 13 amino acids long. CDR3 bases: TGTGCCAGCAGTGAAGATAGGGACACTGAAGCTTTCTTT. It codes for CASSEDRDTEAFF.

With regard to this clone: At the DNA level, this CDR3 is encoded by other sequences in the same sample as well. CDR3 bases: TGCGCCAGCAGCTTGGCAGGGGGGCAAGAGACCCAGTACTTC. As protein: CASSLAGGQETQYF. The chain couples TRBV5-1 to TRBJ2-5, with a possible D match to TRBD1 (7 bases). Deletions cut 0 bases from V and 2 bases from J, with 8 bases between. The CDR3 extends over 14 amino acids. Germline CDR1 reads SGHRS; CDR2 reads YFSETQ. Combining the CDR3 with reference TRBV5-1 and TRBJ2-5 gives the whole variable domain KAGVTQTPRYLIKTRGQQVTLSCSPISGHRSVSWYQQTPGQGLQFLFEYFSETQRNKGNFPGRFSGRQFSNSRSEMNVSTLELGDSALYLCASSLAGGQETQYFGPGTRLLVL.